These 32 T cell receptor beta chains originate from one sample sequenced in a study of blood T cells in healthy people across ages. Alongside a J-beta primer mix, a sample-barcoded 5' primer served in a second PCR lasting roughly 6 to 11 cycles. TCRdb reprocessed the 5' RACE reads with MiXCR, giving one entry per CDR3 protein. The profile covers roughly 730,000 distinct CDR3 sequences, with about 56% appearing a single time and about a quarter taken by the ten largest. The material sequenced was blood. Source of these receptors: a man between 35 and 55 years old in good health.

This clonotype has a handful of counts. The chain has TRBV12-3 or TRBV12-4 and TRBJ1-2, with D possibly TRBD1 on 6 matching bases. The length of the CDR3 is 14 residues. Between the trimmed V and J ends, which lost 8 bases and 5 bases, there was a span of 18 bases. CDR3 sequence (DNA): TGTGCCAGCGGGGTCGACGGGGGCTCATATGGCTACACCTTC. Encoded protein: CASGVDGGSYGYTF.

The CDR3 loop reads CASSPGTGGLQPQHF. The CDR3, as DNA: TGTGCCAGCAGCCCCGGGACAGGGGGTCTTCAGCCCCAGCATTTT. The V and J genes are TRBV7-8 and TRBJ1-5; 11 bases line up with TRBD1. The V segment lost 5 bases and the J segment 6 bases; nucleotides outside the gene matches: 6. The CDR3 contains 15 residues. The germline V gene has CDR1 SGHVS and CDR2 FQNEAQ.

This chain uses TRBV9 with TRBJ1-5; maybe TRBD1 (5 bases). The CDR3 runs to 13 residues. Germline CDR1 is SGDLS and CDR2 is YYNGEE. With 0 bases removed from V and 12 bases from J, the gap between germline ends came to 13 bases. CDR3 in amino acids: CASSVGEPGLQHF. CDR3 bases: TGTGCCAGCAGCGTAGGGGAGCCAGGGCTCCAGCATTTT.

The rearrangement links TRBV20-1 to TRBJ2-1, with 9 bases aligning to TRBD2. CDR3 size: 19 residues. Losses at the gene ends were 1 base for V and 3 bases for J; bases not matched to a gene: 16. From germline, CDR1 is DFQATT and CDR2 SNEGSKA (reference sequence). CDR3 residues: CSARVRGGRSGGIYNEQFF. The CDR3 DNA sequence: TGCAGTGCTAGAGTTCGGGGGGGCCGTAGCGGGGGTATCTACAATGAGCAGTTCTTC.

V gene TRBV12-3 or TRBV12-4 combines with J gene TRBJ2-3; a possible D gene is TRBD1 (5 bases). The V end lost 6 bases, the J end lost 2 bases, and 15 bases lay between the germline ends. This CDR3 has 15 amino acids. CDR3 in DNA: TGTGCCAGCAGCATTTACAGACAGACCACAGATACGCAGTATTTT. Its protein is CASSIYRQTTDTQYF.

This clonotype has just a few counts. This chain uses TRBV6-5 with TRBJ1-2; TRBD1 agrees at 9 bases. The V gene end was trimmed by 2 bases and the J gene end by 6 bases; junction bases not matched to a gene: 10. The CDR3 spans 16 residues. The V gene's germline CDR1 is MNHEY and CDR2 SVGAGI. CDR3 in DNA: TGTGCCAGCAGTTACACCCGCGGGACAGGGCTCCATGGCTACACCTTC. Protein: CASSYTRGTGLHGYTF.

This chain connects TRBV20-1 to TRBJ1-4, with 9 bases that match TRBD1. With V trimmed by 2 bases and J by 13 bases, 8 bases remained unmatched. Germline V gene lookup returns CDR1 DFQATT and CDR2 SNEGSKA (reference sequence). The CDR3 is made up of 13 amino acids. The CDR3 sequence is CSARRDRATGLFF. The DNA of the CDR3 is TGCAGTGCTAGACGGGACAGGGCCACAGGACTGTTTTTT.

Written as DNA, the CDR3 is TGTGCCAGCAGCAAACGGACTAGCGGCGACGAGCAGTACTTC. Its translation is CASSKRTSGDEQYF. The chain joins TRBV11-2 to TRBJ2-4; TRBD2 matches 10 bases. TRBJ2-7 explains the end of the DNA better; the J call may be wrong. This CDR3 region has 14 residues. Germline loops: CDR1 SGHAT, CDR2 FQNNGV.

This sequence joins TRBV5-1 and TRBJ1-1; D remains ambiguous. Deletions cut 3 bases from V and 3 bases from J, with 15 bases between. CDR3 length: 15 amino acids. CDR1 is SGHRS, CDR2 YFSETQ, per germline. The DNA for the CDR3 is TGCGCCAGCAGCTCGGGTGAGGGCCCTTACACTGAAGCTTTCTTT. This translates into CASSSGEGPYTEAFF.

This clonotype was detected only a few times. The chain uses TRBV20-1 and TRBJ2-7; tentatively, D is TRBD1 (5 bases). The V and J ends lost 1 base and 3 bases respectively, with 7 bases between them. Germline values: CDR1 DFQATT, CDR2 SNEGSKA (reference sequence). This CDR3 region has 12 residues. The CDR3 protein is CSARAQGYEQYF. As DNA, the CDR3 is TGCAGTGCTAGAGCCCAGGGCTACGAGCAGTACTTC.

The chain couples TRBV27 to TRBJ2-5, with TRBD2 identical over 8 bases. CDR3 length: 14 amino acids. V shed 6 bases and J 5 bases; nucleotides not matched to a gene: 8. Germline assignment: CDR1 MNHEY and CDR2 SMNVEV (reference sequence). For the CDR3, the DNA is TGTGCCAGCAGAAAGCGGGAGTCGGGTGAGACCCAGTACTTC. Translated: CASRKRESGETQYF.

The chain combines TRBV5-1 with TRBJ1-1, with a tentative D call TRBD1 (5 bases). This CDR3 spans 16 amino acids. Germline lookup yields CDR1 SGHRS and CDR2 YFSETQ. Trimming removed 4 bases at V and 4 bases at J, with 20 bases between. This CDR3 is CASSLRTSASATEAFF. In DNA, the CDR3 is TGCGCCAGCAGCCTACGGACATCTGCAAGCGCCACTGAAGCTTTCTTT.

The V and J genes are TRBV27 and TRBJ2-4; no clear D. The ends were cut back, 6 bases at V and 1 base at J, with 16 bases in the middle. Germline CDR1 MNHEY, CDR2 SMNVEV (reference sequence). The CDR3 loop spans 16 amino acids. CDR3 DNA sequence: TGTGCCAGCAGCGCTCCGGCCGGTTCGGCCAAAAACATTCAGTACTTC. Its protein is CASSAPAGSAKNIQYF.

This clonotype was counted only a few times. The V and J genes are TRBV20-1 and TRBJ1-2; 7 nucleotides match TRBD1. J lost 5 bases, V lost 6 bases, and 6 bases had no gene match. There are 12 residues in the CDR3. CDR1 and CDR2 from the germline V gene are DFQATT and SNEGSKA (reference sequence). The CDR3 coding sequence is TGCAGTGCCATTGACAGGGATTATGGCTACACCTTC. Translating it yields CSAIDRDYGYTF.

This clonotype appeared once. The CDR3 DNA reads TGTGCCAGCAGCCTAAACCGACAGGTAGTGAAAGAGACCCAGTACTTC. Residues: CASSLNRQVVKETQYF. V and J are TRBV5-6 and TRBJ2-5, with D possibly matching TRBD1 (6 bases). Germline V gene data show CDR1 as SGHDT and CDR2 as YYEEEE. The CDR3 contains 16 residues. V was cut by 4 bases and J by 3 bases, with 19 bases left in between.

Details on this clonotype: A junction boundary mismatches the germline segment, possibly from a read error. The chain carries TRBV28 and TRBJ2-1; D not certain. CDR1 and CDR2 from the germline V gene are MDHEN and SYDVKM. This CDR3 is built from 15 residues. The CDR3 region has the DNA TGTGCCAGCAGTTACACGTCTGATAGCTACGATGAGCAGTTCTTC. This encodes CASSYTSDSYDEQFF.

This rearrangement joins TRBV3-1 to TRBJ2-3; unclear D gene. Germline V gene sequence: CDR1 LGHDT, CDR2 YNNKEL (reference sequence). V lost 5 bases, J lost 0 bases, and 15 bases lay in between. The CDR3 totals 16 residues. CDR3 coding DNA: TGTGCCAGCAGCAACGCGGACCCTATAAGCACAGATACGCAGTATTTT. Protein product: CASSNADPISTDTQYF.

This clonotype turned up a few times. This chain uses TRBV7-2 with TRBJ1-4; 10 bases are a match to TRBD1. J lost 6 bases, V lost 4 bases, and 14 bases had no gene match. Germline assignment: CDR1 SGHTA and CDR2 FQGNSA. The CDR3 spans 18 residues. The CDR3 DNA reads TGTGCCAGCAGCTCGCGACAGGGGGCTATCCCAAGCCATGAAAAACTGTTTTTT. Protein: CASSSRQGAIPSHEKLFF.

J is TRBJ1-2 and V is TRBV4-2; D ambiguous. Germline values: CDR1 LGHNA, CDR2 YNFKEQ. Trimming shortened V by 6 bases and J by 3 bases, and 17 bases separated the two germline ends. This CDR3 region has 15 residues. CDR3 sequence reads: CASSEDLRRDYGYTF. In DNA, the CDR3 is TGTGCCAGCAGTGAGGACCTTAGGAGGGACTATGGCTACACCTTC.

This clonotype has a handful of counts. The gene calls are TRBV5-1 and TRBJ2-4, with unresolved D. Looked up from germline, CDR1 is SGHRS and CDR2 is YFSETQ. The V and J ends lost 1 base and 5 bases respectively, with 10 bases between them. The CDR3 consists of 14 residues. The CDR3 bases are TGCGCCAGCAGCTTGATAGGGCAGGAAAACATTCAGTACTTC. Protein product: CASSLIGQENIQYF.

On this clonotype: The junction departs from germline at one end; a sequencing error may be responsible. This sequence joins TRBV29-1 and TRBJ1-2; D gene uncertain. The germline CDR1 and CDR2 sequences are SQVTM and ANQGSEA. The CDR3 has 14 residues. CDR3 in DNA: TGCAGCGTTGGCGGGGAGGAGTTTAACTATGGCCACACCTTC. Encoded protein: CSVGGEEFNYGHTF. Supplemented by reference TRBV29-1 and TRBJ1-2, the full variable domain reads SAVISQKPSRDICQRGTSLTIQCQVDSQVTMMFWYRQQPGQSLTLIATANQGSEATYESGFVIDKFPISRPNLTFSTLTVSNMSPEDSSIYLCSVGGEEFNYGHTFGSGTRLTVV.

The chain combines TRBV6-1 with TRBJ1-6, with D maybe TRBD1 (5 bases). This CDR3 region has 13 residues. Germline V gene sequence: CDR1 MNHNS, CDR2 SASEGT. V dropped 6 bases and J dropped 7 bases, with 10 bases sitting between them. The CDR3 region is CASRYRMNSPLHF. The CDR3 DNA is TGTGCCAGCAGATACAGGATGAATTCACCCCTCCACTTT.

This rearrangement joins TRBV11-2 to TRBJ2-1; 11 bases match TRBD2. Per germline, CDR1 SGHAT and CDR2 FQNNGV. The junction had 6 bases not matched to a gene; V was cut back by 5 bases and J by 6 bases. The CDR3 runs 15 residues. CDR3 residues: CASSRTSGSVNEQFF. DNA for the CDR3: TGTGCCAGCAGCCGTACTAGCGGGAGTGTCAATGAGCAGTTCTTC.

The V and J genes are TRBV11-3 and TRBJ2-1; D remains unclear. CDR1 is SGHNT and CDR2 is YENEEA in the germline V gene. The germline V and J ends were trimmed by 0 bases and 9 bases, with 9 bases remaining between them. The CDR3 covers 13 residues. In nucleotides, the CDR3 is TGTGCCAGCAGCTTAGATAATTTTGTTGAGCAGTTCTTC. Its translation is CASSLDNFVEQFF.

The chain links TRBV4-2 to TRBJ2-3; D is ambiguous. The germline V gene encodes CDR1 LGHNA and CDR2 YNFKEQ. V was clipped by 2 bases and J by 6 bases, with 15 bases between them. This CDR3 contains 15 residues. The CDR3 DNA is TGTGCCAGCAGCCAAACTGGGAAGTCAGTCGATACGCAGTATTTT. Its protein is CASSQTGKSVDTQYF.

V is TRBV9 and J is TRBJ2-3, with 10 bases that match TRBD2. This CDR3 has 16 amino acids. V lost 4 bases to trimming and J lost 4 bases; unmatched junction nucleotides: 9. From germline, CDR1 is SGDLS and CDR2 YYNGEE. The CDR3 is CASSSRLAGLSDTQYF. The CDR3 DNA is TGTGCCAGCAGCTCCCGACTAGCGGGTCTCTCAGATACGCAGTATTTT.

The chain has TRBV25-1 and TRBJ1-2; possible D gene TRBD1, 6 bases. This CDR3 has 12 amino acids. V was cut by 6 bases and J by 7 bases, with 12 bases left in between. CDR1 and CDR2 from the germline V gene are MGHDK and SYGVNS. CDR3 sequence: CASSTGPSGYTF. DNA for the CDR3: TGTGCCAGCAGCACAGGGCCCTCTGGCTACACCTTC.

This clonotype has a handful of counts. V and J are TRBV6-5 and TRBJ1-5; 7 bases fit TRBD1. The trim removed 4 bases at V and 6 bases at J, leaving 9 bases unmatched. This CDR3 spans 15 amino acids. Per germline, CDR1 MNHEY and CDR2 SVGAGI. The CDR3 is CASSWDRTGGQPQHF. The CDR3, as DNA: TGTGCCAGCAGTTGGGACAGAACGGGGGGTCAGCCCCAGCATTTT.

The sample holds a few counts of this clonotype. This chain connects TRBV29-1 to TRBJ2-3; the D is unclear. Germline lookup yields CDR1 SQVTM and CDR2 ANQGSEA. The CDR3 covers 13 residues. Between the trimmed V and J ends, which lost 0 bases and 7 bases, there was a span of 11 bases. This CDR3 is CSVEDPVLNTQYF. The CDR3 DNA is TGCAGCGTTGAAGATCCGGTCCTAAATACGCAGTATTTT.

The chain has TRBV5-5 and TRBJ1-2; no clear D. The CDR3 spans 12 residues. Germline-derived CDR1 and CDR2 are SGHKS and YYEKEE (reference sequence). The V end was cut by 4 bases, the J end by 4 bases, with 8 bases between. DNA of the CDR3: TGTGCCAGCAGCGGAGAAGTCTATGGCTACACCTTC. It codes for CASSGEVYGYTF. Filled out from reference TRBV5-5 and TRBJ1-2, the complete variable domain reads DAGVTQSPTHLIKTRGQQVTLRCSPISGHKSVSWYQQVLGQGPQFIFQYYEKEERGRGNFPDRFSARQFPNYSSELNVNALLLGDSALYLCASSGEVYGYTFGSGTRLTVV.

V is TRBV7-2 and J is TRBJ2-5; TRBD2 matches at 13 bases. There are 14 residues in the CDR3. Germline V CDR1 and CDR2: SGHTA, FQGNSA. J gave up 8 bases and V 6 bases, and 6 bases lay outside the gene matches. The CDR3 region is CASRQGLAGETQYF. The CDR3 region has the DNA TGTGCCAGCAGACAAGGACTAGCGGGAGAAACCCAGTACTTC.

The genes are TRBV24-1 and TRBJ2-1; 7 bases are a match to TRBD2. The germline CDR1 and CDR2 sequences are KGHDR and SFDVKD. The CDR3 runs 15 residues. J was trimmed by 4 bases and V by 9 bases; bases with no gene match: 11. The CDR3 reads CATSERGSKYNEQFF. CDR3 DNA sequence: TGTGCCACCTCGGAGCGCGGGAGTAAGTACAATGAGCAGTTCTTC.